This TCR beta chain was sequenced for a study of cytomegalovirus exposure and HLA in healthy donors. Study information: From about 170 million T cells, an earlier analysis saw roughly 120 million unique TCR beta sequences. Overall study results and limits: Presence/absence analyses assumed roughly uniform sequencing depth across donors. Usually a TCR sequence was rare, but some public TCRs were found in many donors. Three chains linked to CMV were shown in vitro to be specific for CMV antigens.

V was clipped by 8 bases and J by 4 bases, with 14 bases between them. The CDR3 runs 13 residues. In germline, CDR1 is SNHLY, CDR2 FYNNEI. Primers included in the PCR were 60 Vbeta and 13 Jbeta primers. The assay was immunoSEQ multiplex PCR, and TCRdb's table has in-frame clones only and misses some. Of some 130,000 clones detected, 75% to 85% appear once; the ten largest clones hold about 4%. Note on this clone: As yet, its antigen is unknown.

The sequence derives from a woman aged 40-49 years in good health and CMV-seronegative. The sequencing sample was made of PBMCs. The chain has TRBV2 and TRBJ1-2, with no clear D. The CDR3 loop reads CASDTELVYGYTF. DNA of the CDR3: TGTGCCAGCGACACAGAACTCGTCTATGGCTACACCTTC.